The T cell receptor beta chain described here comes from a study of T cells in Graves' hyperthyroidism and ophthalmopathy. Study-wide results and caveats: A 13 V-J signature model discriminated ophthalmopathy versus stable hyperthyroidism. Blood held most thyroid clonotypes expanded above 0.001 frequency.

Germline loops: CDR1 LNHDA, CDR2 SQIVND (reference sequence). This CDR3 region has 15 residues. The V and J ends lost 7 bases and 0 bases respectively, with 15 bases between them. Disease duration was under 3 months in the ophthalmopathy patients, who also had a Clinical Activity Score of at least 3 and a NOSPECS grade of at least 4. PBMCs stemmed from 10 ml fresh peripheral blood. On this clonotype: The antigen is undetermined.

RNA transcripts were the template for amplifying TCR beta CDR3 regions. HTBI primers were used for first-round RT-PCR of the TCR CDR3. TCRdb passed the multiplex PCR reads through MiXCR, listing each CDR3 protein once. The sample consists of around 690,000 distinct CDR3 sequences, less than 25% of them appearing once. Sequencing used blood. The receptor was derived from a man aged 25-40 years with Graves' ophthalmopathy. V is TRBV19 and J is TRBJ1-1, with a weak D call TRBD1 (6 bases). As DNA, the CDR3 is TGTGCCAGTATCCCTCGGTGGGGGCTGAACACTGAAGCTTTCTTT. Residues: CASIPRWGLNTEAFF.